A single sample is the source of the 15 T cell receptor beta chains below, sequenced in a study of T cells in women clearing cervical HPV infection. Sequencing was performed with immunoSEQ multiplex PCR; in TCRdb, only in-frame clones are kept and a portion is missing. The specimen's table records roughly 40,000 clones. The sequenced sample was blood buffy coat. Receptors originate from a woman between 18 and 70 years old with a cervical HPV16 infection that either progressed to CIN3+ or cleared (not recorded which).

To note about this clone: Coverage ceases 3 residues before the CDR3 finishes, and the germline J gene fills in the end. V usage is TRBV20-1 and J usage is TRBJ1-4; D unclear. This CDR3 has 14 residues. Germline V gene data show CDR1 as DFQATT and CDR2 as SNEGSKA (reference sequence). The V and J ends lost 5 bases and 5 bases respectively, with 15 bases between them. The part of the CDR3 DNA that was read is TGCAGTGCTGAGGGCCTCACCGGAAATGAAAAA. Translating gives CSAEGLTGNEK. The entire CDR3 protein is CSAEGLTGNEKLFF.

On this clone: Coverage ceases 3 residues before the CDR3 finishes, and the germline J gene fills in the end. The genes are TRBV11-2 and TRBJ2-7, with a tentative D call TRBD1 (6 bases). V was cut by 5 bases and J by 4 bases, with 12 bases left in between. In germline, CDR1 is SGHAT, CDR2 FQNNGV. This CDR3 is 13 amino acids long. Incomplete CDR3 DNA: TGTGCCAGCAGCCGACAACAGGGATACGAG. Translated: CASSRQQGYE. In full, the CDR3 is CASSRQQGYEQYF.

In the case of this clone: The CDR3 goes on 3 residues after the read ends, and that part is filled in from the germline J gene. The rearrangement joins TRBV20-1 to TRBJ1-1, with no clear D. Germline loops: CDR1 DFQATT, CDR2 SNEGSKA (reference sequence). V lost 7 bases to trimming and J lost 3 bases, with 18 bases between them. The CDR3 contains 14 residues. The CDR3: CSGKKRVGDTEAFF. Incomplete CDR3 DNA: TGCAGTGGTAAAAAAAGGGTCGGGGACACTGAA.

A remark on this clone: The read terminates 3 residues ahead of where the CDR3 ends, so the germline J gene completes it. The genes are TRBV20-1 and TRBJ1-5; 7 bases agree with TRBD1. CDR1 is DFQATT, CDR2 SNEGSKA, per germline (reference sequence). After removal of 5 bases from V and 3 bases from J, the junction contained 4 bases not matched to a gene. The CDR3 covers 13 residues. This CDR3 reads CSARQGSNQPQHF. The CDR3 DNA, read in part, is TGCAGTGCTCGACAGGGCTCCAATCAGCCC.

About this clone itself: The read falls 3 residues short of the CDR3 end, and the missing part is taken from the germline J gene. This chain uses TRBV11-2 with TRBJ1-5; D not certain. The germline CDR1 and CDR2 sequences are SGHAT and FQNNGV. The V end was cut by 5 bases, the J end by 3 bases, with 5 bases between. CDR3 length equals 12 residues. The CDR3: CASSQNNQPQHF. Partial CDR3 DNA: TGTGCCAGCAGCCAGAACAATCAGCCC.

With regard to this clone: Coverage ceases 3 residues before the CDR3 finishes, and the germline J gene fills in the end. The chain carries TRBV7-2 and TRBJ2-2; D is uncertain. Germline CDR1 is SGHTA and CDR2 is FQGNSA. Trimming took off 3 bases at V and 1 base at J, with 9 bases between the two ends. This CDR3 has 15 amino acids. The covered CDR3 bases are TGTGCCAGCAGCTTGGTGCGGCAGAACACCGGGGAG. Amino acid sequence: CASSLVRQNTGE. The whole CDR3 protein reads CASSLVRQNTGELFF.

Concerning this clone itself: The read comes to an end 3 residues before the CDR3 does, leaving the germline J gene to fill in the end. The V gene is TRBV5-1, the J gene TRBJ1-2; 7 positions agree with TRBD1. The CDR3 runs to 14 residues. Germline values: CDR1 SGHRS, CDR2 YFSETQ. The CDR3 sequence is CASSLFRDSAGYTF. CDR3 DNA, as far as it was read: TGCGCCAGCAGCTTGTTCCGGGACAGTGCAGGC. Using reference TRBV5-1 and TRBJ1-2 for the parts outside the CDR3, the full variable domain is KAGVTQTPRYLIKTRGQQVTLSCSPISGHRSVSWYQQTPGQGLQFLFEYFSETQRNKGNFPGRFSGRQFSNSRSEMNVSTLELGDSALYLCASSLFRDSAGYTFGSGTRLTVV.

Of note for this clone: The sequence runs out 3 residues before the end of the CDR3; the remainder is reconstructed from the germline J gene. The chain uses TRBV2 and TRBJ1-2; the D is unclear. From germline, CDR1 is SNHLY and CDR2 FYNNEI. CDR3 length: 12 amino acids. CDR3 loop: CASSAEGSGYTF. The sequenced part of the CDR3 DNA is TGTGCCAGCAGTGCGGAGGGTTCGGGC.

Of note for this clone: The read halts 3 residues ahead of the CDR3 end, with the missing end drawn from the germline J gene. This sequence joins TRBV19 and TRBJ2-2; TRBD1 might be the D (6 bases). CDR3 length equals 14 residues. Germline lookup yields CDR1 LNHDA and CDR2 SQIVND (reference sequence). CDR3 bases read: TGTGCCAGTAGTATAGGGCAGGGGTCTGAAAAG. Its protein product is CASSIGQGSEK. The entire CDR3 sequence reads CASSIGQGSEKLFF.

Notes on this clone: Read sequence stops 3 residues before the CDR3 end, and the germline J gene provides the missing end. V is TRBV18 and J is TRBJ2-3; 7 bases line up with TRBD2. Germline V gene sequence: CDR1 KGHSH, CDR2 LQKENI. The CDR3 is 14 residues long. CDR3 bases read: TGTGCCAGCTCACTCGGGACTACCAAAGAGACG. Its translation: CASSLGTTKET. The CDR3 reads in full as CASSLGTTKETQYF.

A word on this clone: The read halts 3 residues ahead of the CDR3 end, with the missing end drawn from the germline J gene. The chain employs TRBV2 and TRBJ2-1; D uncertain. Trimming pared 3 bases from V and 7 bases from J, leaving 13 bases between. From germline, CDR1 is SNHLY and CDR2 FYNNEI. The CDR3 totals 14 residues. The part of the CDR3 DNA that was read is TGTGCCAGCAGTGAGGTCCGCCAGGTAAATGAG. This gives the protein CASSEVRQVNE. The full CDR3 protein is CASSEVRQVNEQFF.

Notes on this clone: The read finishes 3 residues shy of the CDR3 end, and the germline J gene is used to complete it. This chain links TRBV7-6 with TRBJ1-6, with 8 bases identical to TRBD1. The CDR3 sequence is 14 residues long. With 1 base clipped from V and 8 bases from J, the junction kept 1 base outside the gene matches. Germline V CDR1 and CDR2: SGHVS, FNYEAQ. The sequenced CDR3 bases are TGTGCCAGCAGCTTAGAACAGGGGGATTCACCC. Its protein product is CASSLEQGDSP. The whole CDR3 protein reads CASSLEQGDSPLHF. Full variable domain (missing parts from reference TRBV7-6 and TRBJ1-6): GAGVSQSPRYKVTKRGQDVALRCDPISGHVSLYWYRQALGQGPEFLTYFNYEAQQDKSGLPNDRFSAERPEGSISTLTIQRTEQRDSAMYRCASSLEQGDSPLHFGNGTRLTVT.

Comment on this clone: Coverage ceases 3 residues before the CDR3 finishes, and the germline J gene fills in the end. The chain links TRBV7-2 to TRBJ2-1, with 11 bases matching TRBD1. Germline loops: CDR1 SGHTA, CDR2 FQGNSA. V was pared by 2 bases and J by 8 bases, with 5 bases of the junction left unmatched. The CDR3 runs to 15 residues. CDR3 sequence: CASSLRGQGGDEQFF. The sequenced part of the CDR3 DNA is TGTGCCAGCAGCTTAAGGGGACAGGGGGGAGATGAG.

With regard to this clone: The read stops 3 residues short of the end of the CDR3; the missing end is completed from the germline J gene. This chain connects TRBV28 to TRBJ2-6, with D tentatively TRBD1 (6 bases). CDR3 size: 16 residues. The ends were cut back, 5 bases at V and 2 bases at J, with 13 bases in the middle. Germline CDR1 and CDR2: MDHEN and SYDVKM. Here the CDR3 reads CASSVTGPTGANVLTF. The CDR3 bases that were read are TGTGCCAGCAGTGTAACAGGGCCCACTGGGGCCAACGTC.

As to this clone: The sequence runs out 3 residues before the end of the CDR3; the remainder is reconstructed from the germline J gene. The rearrangement uses TRBV20-1 and TRBJ2-3; 9 nucleotides match TRBD2. The CDR3 is 16 amino acids. The germline gives CDR1 DFQATT, CDR2 SNEGSKA (reference sequence). The V segment lost 0 bases and the J segment 4 bases; nucleotides outside the gene matches: 8. CDR3 sequence: CSARDPQRGVADTQYF. The CDR3 DNA, read in part, is TGCAGTGCTAGAGATCCCCAGCGGGGGGTTGCAGATACG.